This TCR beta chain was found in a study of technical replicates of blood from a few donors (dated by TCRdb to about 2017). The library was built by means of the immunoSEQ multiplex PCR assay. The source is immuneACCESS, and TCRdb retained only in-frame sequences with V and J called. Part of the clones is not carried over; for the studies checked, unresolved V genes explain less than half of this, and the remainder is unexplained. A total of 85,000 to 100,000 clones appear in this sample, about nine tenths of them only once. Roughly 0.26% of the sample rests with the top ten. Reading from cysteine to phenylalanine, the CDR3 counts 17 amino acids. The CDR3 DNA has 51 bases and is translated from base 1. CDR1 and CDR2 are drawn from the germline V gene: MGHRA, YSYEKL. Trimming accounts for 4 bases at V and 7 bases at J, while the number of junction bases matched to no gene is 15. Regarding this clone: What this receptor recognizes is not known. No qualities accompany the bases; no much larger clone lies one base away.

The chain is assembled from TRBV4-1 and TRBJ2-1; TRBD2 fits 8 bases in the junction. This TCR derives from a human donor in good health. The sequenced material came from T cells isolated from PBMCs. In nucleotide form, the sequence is TGCGCCAGCAGCCCCATATTCGTGGGGACTAGTTTTAATGAGCAGTTCTTC. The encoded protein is CASSPIFVGTSFNEQFF.